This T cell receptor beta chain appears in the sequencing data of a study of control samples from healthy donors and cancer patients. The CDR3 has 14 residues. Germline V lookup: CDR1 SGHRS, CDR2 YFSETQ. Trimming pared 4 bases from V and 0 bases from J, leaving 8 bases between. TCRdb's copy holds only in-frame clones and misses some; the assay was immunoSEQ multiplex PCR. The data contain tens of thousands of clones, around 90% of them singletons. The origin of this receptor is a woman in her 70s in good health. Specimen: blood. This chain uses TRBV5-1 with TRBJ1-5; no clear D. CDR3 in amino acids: CASSRRVSNQPQHF. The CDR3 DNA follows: TGCGCCAGCAGCCGGAGGGTTAGCAATCAGCCCCAGCATTTT. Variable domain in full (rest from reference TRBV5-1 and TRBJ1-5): KAGVTQTPRYLIKTRGQQVTLSCSPISGHRSVSWYQQTPGQGLQFLFEYFSETQRNKGNFPGRFSGRQFSNSRSEMNVSTLELGDSALYLCASSRRVSNQPQHFGDGTRLSIL.